These 26 T cell receptor beta chains originate from one sample sequenced in a study of blood T cell repertoires in COVID-19. Here immunoSEQ multiplex PCR was the method, and the copy in TCRdb shows in-frame clones only, minus some. The sample shows approximately 670,000 clones, around 90% of them seen only once. The sequencing sample was made of peripheral blood. These receptor sequences come from a woman between 18 and 30 years old with acute or convalescent COVID-19.

This clone was picked up a small number of times. The chain links TRBV7-2 to TRBJ2-1; TRBD2 aligns across 9 bases. Germline V gene sequence: CDR1 SGHTA, CDR2 FQGNSA. This CDR3 has 15 amino acids. Trimming took 1 base from V and 7 from J; bases not matched to a gene: 5. The chain's CDR3 is CASSLEAGGRNEQFF. The CDR3 region has the DNA TGTGCCAGCAGCTTAGAGGCGGGGGGGCGGAATGAGCAGTTCTTC. The variable domain in full, completed from reference TRBV7-2 and TRBJ2-1, reads GAGVSQSPSNKVTEKGKDVELRCDPISGHTALYWYRQSLGQGLEFLIYFQGNSAPDKSGLPSDRFSAERTGGSVSTLTIQRTQQEDSAVYLCASSLEAGGRNEQFFGPGTRLTVL.

The chain links TRBV19 to TRBJ1-4, with TRBD1 identical over 8 bases. Germline loops: CDR1 LNHDA, CDR2 SQIVND (reference sequence). The CDR3 runs 15 residues. After removal of 5 bases from V and 7 bases from J, the junction contained 9 bases not matched to a gene. The CDR3 DNA reads as TGTGCCAGTAGTCTGGGGACAGGTCGAGCTGAAAAACTGTTTTTT. Its protein is CASSLGTGRAEKLFF.

The chain combines TRBV3-1 (or the pseudogene TRBV3-2) with TRBJ2-1; unclear D gene. Germline CDR1 reads LGHDT; CDR2 reads YNNKEL (reference sequence). V lost 3 bases to trimming and J lost 4 bases, with 13 bases between them. The CDR3 has 15 amino acids. CDR3: CASSQRSDSYNEQFF. The CDR3, as DNA: TGTGCCAGCAGCCAGCGGAGCGATTCTTACAATGAGCAGTTCTTC.

The chain carries TRBV7-9 and TRBJ2-3, with D perhaps TRBD1 (7 bases). Germline V CDR1 and CDR2: SEHNR, FQNEAQ (reference sequence). V shed 3 bases and J shed 6 bases, with 16 bases lying between them. This CDR3 has 15 amino acids. CDR3 sequence reads: CASSFGQGEVDTQYF. CDR3 nucleotides: TGTGCCAGCAGCTTTGGTCAGGGGGAGGTCGATACGCAGTATTTT.

The chain is built from TRBV11-2 and TRBJ1-5; weak D call: TRBD1 (6 bases). CDR1 is SGHAT, CDR2 FQNNGV, per germline. This CDR3 spans 17 amino acids. V lost 0 bases and J 7 bases, leaving 19 bases between the germline ends. CDR3 protein: CASSLDGGRSPLQPQHF. CDR3 nucleotide sequence: TGTGCCAGCAGCTTAGATGGGGGCAGGTCGCCTCTCCAGCCCCAGCATTTT.

The chain joins TRBV27 to TRBJ2-7, with TRBD2 matching over 9 bases. The germline CDR1 and CDR2 sequences are MNHEY and SMNVEV (reference sequence). This CDR3 has 16 residues. Trimming removed 7 bases from V and 0 bases from J; junction bases left unmatched: 10. The CDR3 loop reads CASIAFSGGSSYEQYF. The DNA of the CDR3 is TGTGCCAGCATCGCTTTTAGCGGGGGAAGCTCCTACGAGCAGTACTTC.

The rearrangement joins TRBV5-5 to TRBJ1-2; a possible D gene is TRBD1 (6 bases). The CDR3 is made up of 14 amino acids. V was cut by 0 bases and J by 2 bases, with 8 bases left in between. The germline gives CDR1 SGHKS, CDR2 YYEKEE (reference sequence). The chain's CDR3 is CASSLVQGNYGYTF. The CDR3 DNA sequence: TGTGCCAGCAGCTTGGTACAGGGAAACTATGGCTACACCTTC. The complete variable domain, with remaining parts taken from reference TRBV5-5 and TRBJ1-2, reads DAGVTQSPTHLIKTRGQQVTLRCSPISGHKSVSWYQQVLGQGPQFIFQYYEKEERGRGNFPDRFSARQFPNYSSELNVNALLLGDSALYLCASSLVQGNYGYTFGSGTRLTVV.

The chain employs TRBV30 and TRBJ1-6, with D perhaps TRBD1 (6 bases). The V and J ends lost 2 bases and 7 bases respectively, with 15 bases between them. Germline assignment: CDR1 GTSNPN and CDR2 SVGIG (reference sequence). This CDR3 comprises 15 residues. In nucleotides, the CDR3 is TGTGCCTGGAGTACGGGGCAGGGGTGGAATTCACCCCTCCACTTT. It is translated as CAWSTGQGWNSPLHF.

The rearrangement joins TRBV4-1 to TRBJ1-4; 10 bases are shared with TRBD1. From germline, CDR1 is MGHRA and CDR2 YSYEKL. The CDR3 contains 17 residues. Germline trimming cut 1 base from V and 10 bases from J; bases unmatched to any gene: 12. DNA for the CDR3: TGCGCCAGCAGCCAAGTTGGACAGGGGGGTGCCCTTGGAAAACTGTTTTTT. Its translation: CASSQVGQGGALGKLFF.

Notes on this clone: Other DNA sequences in this specimen translate into the identical CDR3. The chain recombines TRBV12-3 or TRBV12-4 with TRBJ1-1; TRBD1 matches at 8 bases. The CDR3 is made up of 13 amino acids. V lost 3 bases, J lost 3 bases, and 0 bases stayed unmatched. CDR3 DNA: TGTGCCAGCAGTTTGACAGGGGACACTGAAGCTTTCTTT. Its translation is CASSLTGDTEAFF.

V usage is TRBV30 and J usage is TRBJ2-2, with no clear D. V lost 0 bases and J 2 bases, leaving 4 bases between the germline ends. The CDR3 length is 13 residues. Germline values: CDR1 GTSNPN, CDR2 SVGIG (reference sequence). The CDR3 DNA sequence: TGTGCCTGGAGTGTAGCTAACACCGGGGAGCTGTTTTTT. The encoded protein is CAWSVANTGELFF.

The chain uses TRBV13 and TRBJ1-2; D is ambiguous. This CDR3 is built from 14 residues. CDR1 and CDR2 (germline): PRHDT, FYEKMQ (reference sequence). Deletions cut 4 bases from V and 4 bases from J, with 13 bases between. The CDR3 DNA sequence: TGTGCCAGCAGCTCCCCAAGAGCCATCTATGGCTACACCTTC. Translation gives CASSSPRAIYGYTF. Supplemented by reference TRBV13 and TRBJ1-2, the full variable domain reads AAGVIQSPRHLIKEKRETATLKCYPIPRHDTVYWYQQGPGQDPQFLISFYEKMQSDKGSIPDRFSAQQFSDYHSELNMSSLELGDSALYFCASSSPRAIYGYTFGSGTRLTVV.

CDR3 coding DNA: TGCACCAGCAGCCAAGAATGCCGGGAGAGGGGATATGGCTACACCTTC. It codes for CTSSQECRERGYGYTF. This chain connects TRBV1 to TRBJ1-2. TRBV1 is labeled a pseudogene. This CDR3 is built from 16 residues.

This rearrangement joins TRBV7-2 to TRBJ2-7; D uncertain. Per the germline V gene, CDR1 is SGHTA and CDR2 is FQGNSA. CDR3 length: 14 residues. Trimming stripped 5 bases from V and 2 bases from J, with 13 bases between. CDR3 bases: TGTGCCAGCAGCCGGAAAGGAGTTACCTACGAGCAGTACTTC. The encoded protein is CASSRKGVTYEQYF.

The chain employs TRBV7-2 and TRBJ1-1; 7 bases agree with TRBD1. V was clipped by 7 bases and J by 1 base; unmatched bases: 9. CDR1 SGHTA and CDR2 FQGNSA come from the germline V gene. The CDR3 contains 15 residues. In DNA, the CDR3 is TGTGCCAGCAAGGGGGCCCCATACCCGAACACTGAAGCTTTCTTT. Its translation: CASKGAPYPNTEAFF.

V and J are TRBV7-8 and TRBJ2-3, with 11 bases lining up with TRBD2. The length of the CDR3 is 16 residues. The germline CDR1 and CDR2 sequences are SGHVS and FQNEAQ. The V segment lost 5 bases and the J segment 0 bases; nucleotides outside the gene matches: 4. The CDR3 is CASSSRTSGSTDTQYF. The CDR3 DNA reads TGTGCCAGCAGCAGCCGGACTAGCGGGAGCACAGATACGCAGTATTTT.

The chain links TRBV7-9 to TRBJ1-2; D not resolved. CDR1 and CDR2 (germline): SEHNR, FQNEAQ (reference sequence). V was shortened by 5 bases and J by 2 bases, with 12 bases between the two germline ends. The length of the CDR3 is 14 residues. Here the CDR3 DNA reads TGTGCCAGCAGCCCCCCGCGGTTGAACTATGGCTACACCTTC. This sequence encodes CASSPPRLNYGYTF. Based on the CDR3 plus reference TRBV7-9 and TRBJ1-2, the full variable domain is DTGVSQNPRHKITKRGQNVTFRCDPISEHNRLYWYRQTLGQGPEFLTYFQNEAQLEKSRLLSDRFSAERPKGSFSTLEIQRTEQGDSAMYLCASSPPRLNYGYTFGSGTRLTVV.

The genes are TRBV11-2 and TRBJ2-7, with D maybe TRBD2 (5 bases). Deletions cut 5 bases from V and 3 bases from J, with 14 bases between. The CDR3 has 14 amino acids. Germline assignment: CDR1 SGHAT and CDR2 FQNNGV. The CDR3 is CASSIFDGNYEQYF. The DNA of the CDR3 is TGTGCCAGCAGCATATTCGACGGGAACTACGAGCAGTACTTC.

This chain links TRBV18 with TRBJ1-5; D is possibly TRBD1 (5 bases). V lost 2 bases and J 1 base, leaving 6 bases between the germline ends. Looked up from germline, CDR1 is KGHSH and CDR2 is LQKENI. The CDR3 spans 14 residues. Here the CDR3 DNA reads TGTGCCAGCTCACCAAGGGGCAGCAATCAGCCCCAGCATTTT. It specifies CASSPRGSNQPQHF. The full variable domain, rest sourced from reference TRBV18 and TRBJ1-5, is NAGVMQNPRHLVRRRGQEARLRCSPMKGHSHVYWYRQLPEEGLKFMVYLQKENIIDESGMPKERFSAEFPKEGPSILRIQQVVRGDSAAYFCASSPRGSNQPQHFGDGTRLSIL.

The J gene is TRBJ1-1, the V gene TRBV4-3; D remains unclear. CDR1 LGHNA and CDR2 YSLEER come from the germline V gene. Trimming took 1 base from V and 1 from J, leaving 13 bases between them. CDR3 length: 16 amino acids. This CDR3 is CASSQVSIGRNTEAFF. The CDR3 DNA sequence: TGCGCCAGCAGCCAAGTTTCTATAGGGAGGAACACTGAAGCTTTCTTT.

This chain connects TRBV3-1 (or the pseudogene TRBV3-2) to TRBJ2-1; the D gene is possibly TRBD1 (6 bases). Trimming shortened V by 4 bases and J by 10 bases, and 20 bases separated the two germline ends. This CDR3 region has 15 residues. Germline CDR1 and CDR2: LGHDT and YNNKEL (reference sequence). This chain's CDR3 is CASSPQGPGDGEQFF. In DNA form, the CDR3 reads TGTGCCAGCAGCCCTCAGGGGCCAGGGGATGGGGAGCAGTTCTTC.

The chain joins TRBV7-6 to TRBJ1-1; D possibly corresponds to TRBD1 (5 bases). The CDR3 is 14 residues long. The germline CDR1 and CDR2 sequences are SGHVS and FNYEAQ. V lost 5 bases and J lost 3, with 13 bases in between. The CDR3 DNA follows: TGTGCCAGCAGCCCCCCCGGGACTGACACTGAAGCTTTCTTT. Its protein product is CASSPPGTDTEAFF. Full variable domain (remainder filled in from reference TRBV7-6 and TRBJ1-1): GAGVSQSPRYKVTKRGQDVALRCDPISGHVSLYWYRQALGQGPEFLTYFNYEAQQDKSGLPNDRFSAERPEGSISTLTIQRTEQRDSAMYRCASSPPGTDTEAFFGQGTRLTVV.

A few counts support this clone. The chain couples TRBV7-8 to TRBJ2-2; D uncertain. Germline lookup yields CDR1 SGHVS and CDR2 FQNEAQ. The CDR3 has 13 amino acids. Trimming cost V 2 bases and J 2 bases, with 3 bases left between them. The CDR3 loop is CASSLTNTGELFF. DNA for the CDR3: TGTGCCAGCAGCTTAACAAACACCGGGGAGCTGTTTTTT.

The genes are TRBV7-7 and TRBJ2-1; weak D call: TRBD1 (6 bases). Trimming left V 5 bases short and J 0 bases short, with 14 bases between. The CDR3 totals 16 residues. The germline V gene encodes CDR1 SSHAT and CDR2 FNYEAQ (reference sequence). The CDR3 loop is CASSPRTAHSYNEQFF. In DNA form, the CDR3 reads TGTGCCAGCAGCCCCCGGACAGCTCACTCCTACAATGAGCAGTTCTTC.

V gene TRBV10-3 combines with J gene TRBJ1-2, with 7 bases matching TRBD1. Losses at the gene ends were 9 bases for V and 0 bases for J; bases not matched to a gene: 4. In germline, CDR1 is ENHRY, CDR2 SYGVKD. The CDR3 loop spans 13 amino acids. The CDR3 DNA reads as TGTGCCATTGGACAGGCAGCTAACTATGGCTACACCTTC. Translation: CAIGQAANYGYTF.

The chain carries TRBV7-3 and TRBJ1-1; the D is unclear. CDR3 size: 14 residues. With 5 bases removed from V and 1 base from J, the gap between germline ends came to 11 bases. CDR1 SGHTA and CDR2 FQGTGA come from the germline V gene. CDR3 protein: CASSQNRENTEAFF. CDR3 in DNA: TGTGCCAGCAGCCAAAACCGGGAGAACACTGAAGCTTTCTTT.